This T cell receptor beta chain originates from a study of T cells after yellow fever vaccination (dated by TCRdb to the late 2010s). At the level of the whole study: The SMART-Seq v4 Ultra Low Input RNA kit was used to prepare libraries from fractions with low cell numbers. To follow T-cell clones before and after both primary and booster YFV17D yellow fever vaccination, bulk TCR alpha and beta repertoires underwent longitudinal sequencing. The cohort comprised two healthy male donors, one aged 18 to 30 and one aged 30 to 40 years. Blood samples were taken at several timepoints before and after primary and secondary immunization, and bulk PBMC replicates and cell subsets were isolated. Findings and caveats that apply to the study as a whole: Computational filtering was required because FACS-sorted repertoires could contain abundant contaminating clonotypes from the bulk population. Compared with the primary T-cell response, the secondary T-cell response was weaker but faster, peaking on day 5 rather than day 15. Most clones expanded after primary vaccination (approximately 96% of CD4 and over 80% of CD8) were re-detected after the booster, suggesting that broad memory maintenance occurred. Because only two donors were included in the study, the extent to which the findings can be generalized is limited. A small fraction of clonotypes showed up in both the CD4 and CD8 compartments, probably as a result of convergent recombination.

The instrument given in TCRdb is Illumina NovaSeq 6000. TCR cDNA was synthesized by 5'RACE template switching, through which a universal primer site and unique molecular identifiers were introduced. cDNA synthesis was primed from both the TCR alpha and TCR beta constant segments. Library amplification used two PCR steps, and the second PCR step added sample barcodes and sequencing adapters. Libraries were sequenced on Illumina HiSeq 2500 (2x100 bp) or NovaSeq (2x150 bp). From the authors' description of their analysis: MIGEC was used to demultiplex reads and collapse the reads into UMI consensus sequences, and MiXCR was used for V(D)J alignment. Clonotypes responding to the vaccine were identified with edgeR on replicate PBMC samples, with the criteria of FDR below 0.01 and a log2 fold change above 5 up to day 15. Each bulk clonotype was labeled CD4 or CD8 based on which sequenced repertoire, CD4 or CD8, contained the clonotype at higher abundance. TCRdb passed the public sequencing reads through fastp at Q25 and MiXCR, retaining productive beta sequences. When rows share a CDR3 protein, they turn into one entry using the most common DNA and genes. These V and J calls originate from TCRdb's pipeline instead of the authors' own analysis. This sample gives about 320,000 distinct CDR3 sequences in total; approximately 12% of them show up just once. The top ten clonotypes cover roughly 3.1% of the sample.

This clonotype was seen a handful of times. Its antigen specificity is not known. No base quality information exists; no much larger clone differs at one position. The CDR3, from cysteine to phenylalanine, totals 15 residues. Here the CDR3 DNA is all that survives: 45 bases in frame from base 1. CDR1 and CDR2 were assigned from the germline V gene as SGHTA and FQGNSA. V is clipped by 1 base and J by 1 base, and the sequence between their germline boundaries is 11 bases long. The treatment or condition label, as the study defines it: live attenuated yellow fever vaccine strain. PBMCs were isolated from peripheral blood using a standard Ficoll-Paque protocol. CD4 and CD8 T-cell fractions were isolated with Dynabeads CD4 and CD8 positive selection kits. RNA was extracted with TriZol from bulk PBMCs, CD4 and CD8 fractions, and dextramer-positive and dextramer-negative fractions.

This material consisted of CD4+ T cells sorted from PBMCs, taken 15 days after the yellow fever booster vaccination. This chain joins TRBV7-2 to TRBJ2-7, and possibly TRBD2, on 6 matching bases. The receptor was derived from a young man who received the YFV17D yellow fever vaccine. This receptor has the CDR3 CASSLVGGESYEQYF. Here is the DNA: TGTGCCAGCAGCTTAGTCGGCGGGGAGTCCTACGAGCAGTACTTC.